This is a list of T cell receptor beta chains from one sample in a study of T cell clones after liver transplantation. The protocol was immunoSEQ multiplex PCR, while the TCRdb copy is restricted to in-frame clones and leaves out a portion. The table includes 55,000 to 75,000 clones, 70% to 80% detected once. The source material was CD4+ T cells from blood, sampled at the approximately 15-month timepoint. These receptors all come from a human patient who received a liver transplant. These T cells may partly come from the graft donor. CDR3s include the opening cysteine and the closing phenylalanine or tryptophan. A D gene is named only where the DNA matches it firmly. A clone size is listed for some rows: how often the clone was seen (once, few, many), or a class if it is expanded.

clone size: -; V gene: TRBV6-6; D gene: -; J gene: TRBJ2-1; CDR3 DNA: TGTGCCAGCAGCCCCTACCGGGACACGGATGAGCAGTTCTTC; CDR3 protein: CASSPYRDTDEQFF
clone size: -; V gene: TRBV14; D gene: TRBD1; J gene: TRBJ1-2; CDR3 DNA: TGTGCCAGCAGCCCAGGGGGCGCGGTCTATGGCTACACCTTC; CDR3 protein: CASSPGGAVYGYTF
clone size: -; V gene: TRBV6-1; D gene: TRBD2; J gene: TRBJ2-3; CDR3 DNA: TGTGCCAGCAGTGCCCAACTAGCGGGGGGGCGGGATACGCAGTATTTT; CDR3 protein: CASSAQLAGGRDTQYF
clone size: -; V gene: TRBV20-1; D gene: -; J gene: TRBJ2-7; CDR3 DNA: TGCAGTGCTCGACCGGCGGGGGAGCAGTACTTC; CDR3 protein: CSARPAGEQYF
clone size: -; V gene: TRBV4-3; D gene: TRBD2; J gene: TRBJ2-1; CDR3 DNA: TGCGCCAGCAGCCAAGAGAGGGAGGGCCTCAATGAGCAGTTCTTC; CDR3 protein: CASSQEREGLNEQFF
clone size: once; V gene: TRBV5-1; D gene: -; J gene: TRBJ1-3; CDR3 DNA: TGCGCCAGCAGCTTGTTTGACTCTGGAAACACCATATATTTT; CDR3 protein: CASSLFDSGNTIYF
clone size: -; V gene: TRBV5-1; D gene: -; J gene: TRBJ1-1; CDR3 DNA: TGCGCCAGCAGCTGGGACGGGGCGAACACTGAAGCTTTCTTT; CDR3 protein: CASSWDGANTEAFF
clone size: -; V gene: TRBV25-1; D gene: -; J gene: TRBJ1-6; CDR3 DNA: TGTGCCAGCACCACGAACTTGTGGGGGTCACCCCTCCACTTT; CDR3 protein: CASTTNLWGSPLHF
clone size: many; V gene: TRBV27; D gene: TRBD2; J gene: TRBJ2-7; CDR3 DNA: TGTGCCAGCAGTCTGGCTAGCGGCAGCTCCTACGAGCAGTACTTC; CDR3 protein: CASSLASGSSYEQYF
clone size: -; V gene: TRBV4-2; D gene: -; J gene: TRBJ1-1; CDR3 DNA: TGTGCCAGCAGCCGAGGGGCAGGGGAACACACTGAAGCTTTCTTT; CDR3 protein: CASSRGAGEHTEAFF
clone size: few; V gene: TRBV5-1; D gene: TRBD2; J gene: TRBJ2-3; CDR3 DNA: TGCGCCAGCAGCCCGGACGGGACTAGAACAGATACGCAGTATTTT; CDR3 protein: CASSPDGTRTDTQYF
clone size: -; V gene: TRBV6-1; D gene: TRBD2; J gene: TRBJ2-3; CDR3 DNA: TGTGCCAGTGGGACTAGCGGGAGGGTCACAGATACGCAGTATTTT; CDR3 protein: CASGTSGRVTDTQYF
clone size: -; V gene: TRBV5-5; D gene: TRBD1; J gene: TRBJ1-3; CDR3 DNA: TGTGCCAGCAGGCGGACAGGGACAAACTCTGGAAACACCATATATTTT; CDR3 protein: CASRRTGTNSGNTIYF
clone size: -; V gene: TRBV11-3; D gene: -; J gene: TRBJ1-2; CDR3 DNA: TGTGCCAGCAGCTTAGTACAATCCGGGTATGGCTACACCTTC; CDR3 protein: CASSLVQSGYGYTF
clone size: -; V gene: TRBV5-1; D gene: TRBD1; J gene: TRBJ2-7; CDR3 DNA: TGCGCCAGCAGCTTCCAACAGGGGGCTGCCCCTGGGGAGCAGTACTTC; CDR3 protein: CASSFQQGAAPGEQYF
clone size: -; V gene: TRBV15; D gene: TRBD1; J gene: TRBJ2-2; CDR3 DNA: TGTGCCACCAGGACAGGGGGCGCGAACACCGGGGAGCTGTTTTTT; CDR3 protein: CATRTGGANTGELFF
clone size: -; V gene: TRBV5-1; D gene: -; J gene: TRBJ2-1; CDR3 DNA: TGCGCCAGCAGCTTTAGGGGGGACCACAATGAGCAGTTCTTC; CDR3 protein: CASSFRGDHNEQFF
clone size: once; V gene: TRBV9; D gene: -; J gene: TRBJ2-2; CDR3 DNA: TGTGCCAGCAGCCCCACGTCCAGGACGGGGGAGCTGTTTTTT; CDR3 protein: CASSPTSRTGELFF
clone size: -; V gene: TRBV9; D gene: -; J gene: TRBJ2-1; CDR3 DNA: TGTGCCAGCAGCGTAGCGAGCTACAATGAGCAGTTCTTC; CDR3 protein: CASSVASYNEQFF
clone size: -; V gene: TRBV30; D gene: -; J gene: TRBJ1-1; CDR3 DNA: TGTGCCTGGAGTGTTGTAGGGCTGGGAACTAGAGCTTTCTTT; CDR3 protein: CAWSVVGLGTRAFF
clone size: -; V gene: TRBV6-6; D gene: TRBD1; J gene: TRBJ2-6; CDR3 DNA: TGTGCCAGCAGTTCGGGACAGGGGGCTGGGGCCAACGTCCTGACTTTC; CDR3 protein: CASSSGQGAGANVLTF
clone size: -; V gene: TRBV30; D gene: -; J gene: TRBJ1-5; CDR3 DNA: TGTGCCTGGGCTCCATCGCCCTTCTCGGGCAATCAGCCCCAGCATTTT; CDR3 protein: CAWAPSPFSGNQPQHF